The present entry profiles one TCR beta chain with its context. The sample is drawn from a study of blood T cell repertoires in COVID-19. Data came from immunoSEQ multiplex PCR; TCRdb stores just in-frame clones and leaves some out. This table has under 250,000 clones, 80% to 90% appearing once. V was shortened by 1 base and J by 3 bases, with 19 bases between the two germline ends. The CDR3 loop spans 18 amino acids. Germline CDR1 LNHNV, CDR2 YYDKDF (reference sequence). The chain couples TRBV15 to TRBJ1-5, with D possibly TRBD1 on 6 matching bases. The clonotype originates from a man in his fifties who had recovered from COVID-19. Sample: peripheral blood. The CDR3 nucleotides read TGTGCCACCAGCAGAGCTCCCGGCCTTACAGGGATCAATCAGCCCCAGCATTTT. Protein: CATSRAPGLTGINQPQHF.